This passage covers 28 T cell receptor beta chains from one sample sequenced in a study of blood T cell repertoires in COVID-19. Data came from immunoSEQ multiplex PCR; TCRdb stores just in-frame clones and leaves some out. The repertoire holds hundreds of thousands of clones, about 83% seen once, with over 9% in the top ten. The specimen sequenced was peripheral blood. Every receptor here comes from a woman aged 45 to 65 who had recovered from COVID-19.

The rearrangement links TRBV19 to TRBJ1-1; D might be TRBD1 (5 bases). This CDR3 spans 16 amino acids. Germline V gene lookup returns CDR1 LNHDA and CDR2 SQIVND (reference sequence). Trimming pared 5 bases from V and 0 bases from J, leaving 16 bases between. CDR3 region: CASSLEGHRVNTEAFF. DNA for the CDR3: TGTGCCAGTAGTTTGGAGGGGCATAGGGTGAACACTGAAGCTTTCTTT.

The chain links TRBV13 to TRBJ1-1, with TRBD1 matching 10 bases. This CDR3 region has 17 residues. CDR1 is PRHDT, CDR2 FYEKMQ, per germline (reference sequence). Trimming took 2 bases from V and 3 from J; bases not matched to a gene: 9. CDR3 sequence reads: CASSLWGQGYKDTEAFF. In DNA, the CDR3 is TGTGCCAGCAGCTTATGGGGACAGGGGTATAAGGACACTGAAGCTTTCTTT.

As regards this clone: Other DNA sequences in this sample translate to the same CDR3. The chain recombines TRBV7-3 with TRBJ2-5; 8 bases line up with TRBD1. The CDR3 covers 14 residues. V shed 5 bases and J 2 bases; nucleotides not matched to a gene: 4. Germline-derived CDR1 and CDR2 are SGHTA and FQGTGA. In nucleotides, the CDR3 is TGTGCCAGCAGCCAGGGGACAGGACAAGAGACCCAGTACTTC. Translated: CASSQGTGQETQYF.

V gene TRBV7-9 combines with J gene TRBJ2-1; the match to TRBD1 covers 8 bases. J gave up 8 bases and V 5 bases, and 8 bases lay outside the gene matches. Germline V gene lookup returns CDR1 SEHNR and CDR2 FQNEAQ (reference sequence). The CDR3 spans 14 residues. The CDR3 sequence is CASSQGTGGDEQFF. The CDR3 DNA reads TGTGCCAGCAGCCAGGGGACAGGCGGCGATGAGCAGTTCTTC.

V is TRBV29-1 and J is TRBJ2-2, with 10 nucleotides matching TRBD1. Germline trimming cut 2 bases from V and 7 bases from J; bases unmatched to any gene: 13. The CDR3 contains 17 residues. The germline V gene has CDR1 SQVTM and CDR2 ANQGSEA. In DNA form, the CDR3 reads TGCAGCGTTGAACCCCTTCATAGACAGGGGGCTATCGGGGAGCTGTTTTTT. As protein: CSVEPLHRQGAIGELFF.

This clone is a singleton in its sample. This sequence joins TRBV27 and TRBJ1-1; tentative D call: TRBD1 (6 bases). Per the germline V gene, CDR1 is MNHEY and CDR2 is SMNVEV (reference sequence). Deletions cut 5 bases from V and 7 bases from J, with 23 bases between. This CDR3 comprises 16 residues. CDR3 DNA: TGTGCCAGCAGTCATTCGGACAGTCTCCCACGTTATGAAGCTTTCTTT. This translates into CASSHSDSLPRYEAFF.

The gene calls are TRBV28 and TRBJ2-2; D may be TRBD1 (6 bases). Germline loops: CDR1 MDHEN, CDR2 SYDVKM. Trimming removed 6 bases at V and 7 bases at J, with 18 bases between. The CDR3 extends over 15 amino acids. The CDR3 reads CASRRRSKGVGELFF. The CDR3, as DNA: TGTGCCAGCAGACGACGATCCAAGGGGGTCGGGGAGCTGTTTTTT.

The V call is TRBV19, the J call TRBJ2-7; 9 bases fit TRBD1. The CDR3 has 14 residues. V was pared by 5 bases and J by 3 bases, with 5 bases of the junction left unmatched. In germline, CDR1 is LNHDA, CDR2 SQIVND (reference sequence). The CDR3 bases are TGTGCCAGTAGTCGGGACAGGGATAACTACGAGCAGTACTTC. As protein: CASSRDRDNYEQYF.

This chain uses TRBV7-2 with TRBJ2-2; 10 bases fit TRBD2. CDR1 SGHTA and CDR2 FQGNSA come from the germline V gene. This CDR3 has 16 residues. V was clipped by 1 base and J by 6 bases; unmatched bases: 5. In nucleotides, the CDR3 is TGTGCCAGCAGCTTAGGGACTAGCGGTTTGGCCGGGGAGCTGTTTTTT. Its protein product is CASSLGTSGLAGELFF.

The chain couples TRBV27 to TRBJ1-1, with D perhaps TRBD1 (6 bases). Per germline, CDR1 MNHEY and CDR2 SMNVEV (reference sequence). Trimming removed 4 bases at V and 6 bases at J, with 15 bases between. CDR3 length: 14 amino acids. The CDR3 DNA reads TGTGCCAGCAGTTCTACCGGGACAAGCGCTGAAGCTTTCTTT. It translates to CASSSTGTSAEAFF.

The genes are TRBV3-1 (or the pseudogene TRBV3-2) and TRBJ2-3; 16 nucleotides line up with TRBD2. The length of the CDR3 is 20 residues. With 7 bases clipped from V and 3 bases from J, the junction kept 16 bases outside the gene matches. Per germline, CDR1 LGHDT and CDR2 YNNKEL (reference sequence). CDR3 sequence (DNA): TGTGCCAGCACCCGAACCTTCCCGGGACTAGCGGGGGGGCAAACAGATACGCAGTATTTT. It is translated as CASTRTFPGLAGGQTDTQYF.

The sample holds a few counts of this clone. This chain links TRBV6-2 or TRBV6-3 with TRBJ2-3, with D possibly TRBD1 on 6 matching bases. Deletions cut 6 bases from V and 3 bases from J, with 10 bases between. CDR1 is MNHEY and CDR2 is SVGEGT in the germline V gene. The length of the CDR3 is 13 residues. The CDR3 protein is CASSHRETDTQYF. CDR3 in DNA: TGTGCCAGCAGCCACAGGGAAACAGATACGCAGTATTTT.

This rearrangement joins TRBV7-2 to TRBJ2-5, with 11 positions matching TRBD2. Germline V gene data show CDR1 as SGHTA and CDR2 as FQGNSA. V dropped 1 base and J dropped 5; count of bases not matched to a gene: 9. This CDR3 spans 17 amino acids. The CDR3 bases are TGTGCCAGCAGCTTAGGTTTAGCGGGGGGGCCTCGGGAGACCCAGTACTTC. Its protein product is CASSLGLAGGPRETQYF.

The sample holds one count of this clone. The chain combines TRBV6-2 or TRBV6-3 with TRBJ2-3; TRBD2 aligns across 8 bases. After removal of 5 bases from V and 3 bases from J, the junction contained 7 bases not matched to a gene. This CDR3 has 15 residues. Germline V CDR1 and CDR2: MNHEY, SVGEGT. In nucleotides, the CDR3 is TGTGCCAGCAGTACTCCTGCGGGAGGTACAGATACGCAGTATTTT. Amino acids: CASSTPAGGTDTQYF.

This sequence joins TRBV7-8 and TRBJ2-7; D gene ambiguous. The V end was cut by 2 bases, the J end by 2 bases, with 13 bases between. The CDR3 runs 15 residues. CDR1 SGHVS and CDR2 FQNEAQ come from the germline V gene. This chain's CDR3 is CASSLPGQQTYEQYF. DNA for the CDR3: TGTGCCAGCAGCTTACCGGGTCAGCAAACCTACGAGCAGTACTTC.

The chain has TRBV7-3 and TRBJ1-1; 7 nucleotides match TRBD1. Germline assignment: CDR1 SGHTA and CDR2 FQGTGA. The V and J ends lost 2 bases and 3 bases, in that order; junction bases with no gene match: 3. This CDR3 region has 14 residues. CDR3 sequence: CASSLQGEYTEAFF. In DNA, the CDR3 is TGTGCCAGCAGCTTACAGGGGGAGTACACTGAAGCTTTCTTT. Full variable domain (outside the CDR3, taken from reference TRBV7-3 and TRBJ1-1): GAGVSQTPSNKVTEKGKYVELRCDPISGHTALYWYRQSLGQGPEFLIYFQGTGAADDSGLPNDRFFAVRPEGSVSTLKIQRTERGDSAVYLCASSLQGEYTEAFFGQGTRLTVV.

The chain has TRBV19 and TRBJ2-7; 10 nucleotides align to TRBD1. Trimming at V came to 1 base and at J to 2 bases, leaving 11 bases not matched to a gene. In germline, CDR1 is LNHDA, CDR2 SQIVND (reference sequence). CDR3 length: 18 residues. CDR3 DNA sequence: TGTGCCAGTAGTATAGGGGTGATTGGACAGGGGGGCACCTACGAGCAGTACTTC. Its translation: CASSIGVIGQGGTYEQYF.

The CDR3 is CASSLAGGSSYEQYF. CDR3 in DNA: TGTGCCAGCAGCTTAGCGGGCGGGAGTTCCTACGAGCAGTACTTC. The rearrangement joins TRBV7-8 to TRBJ2-7; 7 nucleotides align to TRBD2. Germline loops: CDR1 SGHVS, CDR2 FQNEAQ. Trimming removed 0 bases from V and 1 base from J; junction bases left unmatched: 3. CDR3 length: 15 amino acids. Based on the CDR3 plus reference TRBV7-8 and TRBJ2-7, the full variable domain is GAGVSQSPRYKVAKRGQDVALRCDPISGHVSLFWYQQALGQGPEFLTYFQNEAQLDKSGLPSDRFFAERPEGSVSTLKIQRTQQEDSAVYLCASSLAGGSSYEQYFGPGTRLTVT.

The sample holds a few counts of this clone. The chain carries TRBV7-9 and TRBJ2-3, with 14 bases lining up with TRBD2. Per germline, CDR1 SEHNR and CDR2 FQNEAQ (reference sequence). This CDR3 is 19 amino acids long. V trimming: 5 bases; J trimming: 4 bases; junction bases outside the gene matches: 14. Here the CDR3 reads CASSPPYRLAGGRADTQYF. CDR3 coding DNA: TGTGCCAGCAGCCCCCCTTATCGACTAGCGGGGGGGCGAGCAGATACGCAGTATTTT.

This rearrangement joins TRBV11-2 to TRBJ2-5; the D gene is possibly TRBD2 (6 bases). With 4 bases removed from V and 5 bases from J, the gap between germline ends came to 23 bases. The CDR3 contains 17 residues. The germline V gene encodes CDR1 SGHAT and CDR2 FQNNGV. CDR3 sequence reads: CASSYSPSWAGRETQYF. DNA for the CDR3: TGTGCCAGCAGCTATAGCCCCTCCTGGGCAGGGAGGGAGACCCAGTACTTC.

The chain joins TRBV7-3 to TRBJ2-5; TRBD2 aligns across 10 bases. CDR1 and CDR2 (germline): SGHTA, FQGTGA. V was clipped by 8 bases and J by 5 bases; unmatched bases: 11. The length of the CDR3 is 15 residues. CDR3 protein: CASGASGGPLETQYF. The CDR3 DNA is TGTGCCAGCGGCGCTAGCGGGGGACCTTTGGAGACCCAGTACTTC.

The chain recombines TRBV7-2 with TRBJ2-7, with D perhaps TRBD1 (6 bases). The CDR3 has 14 amino acids. Trimming left V 6 bases short and J 5 bases short, with 17 bases between. The germline V gene has CDR1 SGHTA and CDR2 FQGNSA. CDR3 amino acids: CASRTEAGVNEQYF. CDR3 DNA: TGTGCCAGCAGGACAGAGGCAGGGGTAAACGAGCAGTACTTC.

V gene TRBV28 combines with J gene TRBJ1-2, with 9 positions matching TRBD1. This CDR3 is built from 15 residues. In germline, CDR1 is MDHEN, CDR2 SYDVKM. The trim removed 5 bases at V and 5 bases at J, leaving 9 bases unmatched. CDR3 sequence reads: CASSEIRDRAYGYTF. CDR3 DNA: TGTGCCAGCAGTGAGATCCGGGACAGGGCTTATGGCTACACCTTC.

The chain combines TRBV10-3 with TRBJ2-3; the match to TRBD2 covers 8 bases. The CDR3 runs 18 residues. In germline, CDR1 is ENHRY, CDR2 SYGVKD. Trimming at V came to 2 bases and at J to 0 bases, leaving 10 bases not matched to a gene. The CDR3 spells CAISETKLADLSTDTQYF. The CDR3 nucleotides are TGTGCCATCAGTGAGACCAAACTAGCGGATCTTAGCACAGATACGCAGTATTTT.

The chain has TRBV28 and TRBJ2-7; 10 nucleotides line up with TRBD1. V lost 5 bases to trimming and J lost 2 bases; unmatched junction nucleotides: 9. This CDR3 comprises 16 residues. The germline V gene encodes CDR1 MDHEN and CDR2 SYDVKM. The chain's CDR3 is CASSPPAGTGAYEQYF. The CDR3 DNA reads as TGTGCCAGCAGTCCACCCGCCGGGACAGGGGCCTACGAGCAGTACTTC.

The CDR3 DNA reads as TGTGCCAGCAGTCACGTTCGGGCGGGAGGGCGACACTACGAGCAGTACTTC. Translating it yields CASSHVRAGGRHYEQYF. J is TRBJ2-7 and V is TRBV25-1; 9 bases line up with TRBD2. Germline assignment: CDR1 MGHDK and CDR2 SYGVNS. V shed 5 bases and J 3 bases; nucleotides not matched to a gene: 14. The length of the CDR3 is 17 residues.

This clone was observed a few times. The chain is built from TRBV6-6 and TRBJ1-1; D is uncertain. The CDR3 loop spans 13 amino acids. Germline V gene lookup returns CDR1 MNHNY and CDR2 SVGAGI (reference sequence). Trimming stripped 2 bases from V and 3 bases from J, with 7 bases between. CDR3 DNA: TGTGCCAGCAGTTACCCGGGAGACACTGAAGCTTTCTTT. It specifies CASSYPGDTEAFF.

There are a few counts of this clone. V usage is TRBV4-2 and J usage is TRBJ1-1; TRBD1 matches at 8 bases. V was pared by 4 bases and J by 4 bases, with 8 bases of the junction left unmatched. The germline V gene has CDR1 LGHNA and CDR2 YNFKEQ. The CDR3 extends over 15 amino acids. The CDR3, as DNA: TGTGCCAGCAGCCCGACGCAGGGGGCGGTCACTGAAGCTTTCTTT. This translates into CASSPTQGAVTEAFF.